This TCR beta chain derives from a study of CD8+CD57+ T cells in acquired aplastic anemia. This clonotype was recorded many times. The CDR3 has 16 amino acids. In germline, CDR1 is SGDLS, CDR2 YYNGEE. Trimming removed 4 bases at V and 6 bases at J, with 17 bases between. TCR beta VDJ combinations and CDR3 sequences were profiled from genomic DNA. TCRdb re-analysed the reads in MiXCR, keeping a single row per CDR3 protein. The table records about 190,000 distinct CDR3 sequences, roughly half of them present only once. The material sequenced was sorted CD4+, CD8+, or CD8+CD57+ T cells (not recorded which) from PBMCs. V gene TRBV9 combines with J gene TRBJ1-6; weak D call: TRBD1 (5 bases). This clonotype originated in a human donor in good health, serving as a control. The CDR3, as DNA: TGTGCCAGCAGCAAAACCGGGACTATCGGTAATTCACCCCTCCACTTT. Translated, it gives CASSKTGTIGNSPLHF.